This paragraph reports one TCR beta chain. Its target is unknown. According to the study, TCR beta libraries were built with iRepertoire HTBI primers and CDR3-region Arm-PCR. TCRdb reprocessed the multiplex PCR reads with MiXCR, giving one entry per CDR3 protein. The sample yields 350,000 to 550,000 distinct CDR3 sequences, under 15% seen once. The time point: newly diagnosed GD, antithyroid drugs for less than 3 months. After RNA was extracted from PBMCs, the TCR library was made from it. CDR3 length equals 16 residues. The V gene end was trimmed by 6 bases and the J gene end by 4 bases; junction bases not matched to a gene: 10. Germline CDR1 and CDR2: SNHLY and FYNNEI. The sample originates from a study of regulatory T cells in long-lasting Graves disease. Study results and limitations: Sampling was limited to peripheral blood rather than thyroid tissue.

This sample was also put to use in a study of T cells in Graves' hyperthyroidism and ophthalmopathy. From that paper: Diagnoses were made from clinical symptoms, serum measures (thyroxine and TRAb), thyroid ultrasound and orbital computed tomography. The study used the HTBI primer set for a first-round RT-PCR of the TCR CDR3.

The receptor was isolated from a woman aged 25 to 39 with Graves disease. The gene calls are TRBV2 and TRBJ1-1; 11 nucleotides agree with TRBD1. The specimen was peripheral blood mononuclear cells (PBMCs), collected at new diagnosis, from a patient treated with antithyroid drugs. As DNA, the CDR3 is TGTGCCAGCAGAGAAAGGACAGGGGGCGCGATCACTGAAGCTTTCTTT. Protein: CASRERTGGAITEAFF.